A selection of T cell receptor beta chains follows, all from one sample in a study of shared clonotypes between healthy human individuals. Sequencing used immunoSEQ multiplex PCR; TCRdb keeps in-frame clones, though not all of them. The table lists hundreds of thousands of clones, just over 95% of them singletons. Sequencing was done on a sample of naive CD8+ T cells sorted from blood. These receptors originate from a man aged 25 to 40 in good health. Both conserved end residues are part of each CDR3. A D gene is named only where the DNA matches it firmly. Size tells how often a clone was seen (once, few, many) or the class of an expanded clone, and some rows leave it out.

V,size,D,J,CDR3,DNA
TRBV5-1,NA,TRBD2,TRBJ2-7,CAQRDASGSYEQYF,TGCGCCCAGCGGGATGCTAGCGGCTCCTACGAGCAGTACTTC
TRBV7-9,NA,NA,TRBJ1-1,CASSRFWDPGVGRDTEAFF,TGTGCCAGCAGCCGTTTTTGGGACCCCGGAGTAGGGAGGGACACTGAAGCTTTCTTT
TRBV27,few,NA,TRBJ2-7,CASSLSSGYEQYF,TGTGCCAGCAGTTTATCGTCGGGCTACGAGCAGTACTTC
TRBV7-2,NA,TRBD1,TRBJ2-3,CASSFPRDREVTDTQYF,TGTGCCAGCAGCTTCCCTCGGGACAGGGAAGTAACAGATACGCAGTATTTT
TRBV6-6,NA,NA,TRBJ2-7,CASSPHGGYEQYF,TGTGCCAGCAGCCCCCATGGGGGCTACGAGCAGTACTTC
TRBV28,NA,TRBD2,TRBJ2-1,CASSTLAGAYNEQFF,TGTGCCAGCAGTACACTAGCGGGAGCCTACAATGAGCAGTTCTTC
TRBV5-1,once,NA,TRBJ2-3,CASSLGQASTDTQYF,TGCGCCAGCAGCTTGGGACAGGCCAGCACAGATACGCAGTATTTT
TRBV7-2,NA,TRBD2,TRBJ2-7,CASSLDELAGAYEQYF,TGTGCCAGCAGCTTAGATGAACTAGCGGGAGCCTACGAGCAGTACTTC
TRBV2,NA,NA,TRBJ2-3,CARRGEASTDTQYF,TGTGCCCGCAGAGGGGAAGCTAGCACAGATACGCAGTATTTT
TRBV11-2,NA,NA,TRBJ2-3,CASSLIPFGSDTQYF,TGTGCCAGCAGCTTAATCCCTTTTGGGTCAGATACGCAGTATTTT
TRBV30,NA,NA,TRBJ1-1,CAWEPGPEAFF,TGTGCCTGGGAACCGGGACCTGAAGCTTTCTTT
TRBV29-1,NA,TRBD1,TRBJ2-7,CSARRQGNEQYF,TGCAGCGCTAGGAGACAGGGGAACGAGCAGTACTTC
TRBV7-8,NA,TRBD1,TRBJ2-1,CASSLAWDRGRNEQFF,TGTGCCAGCAGCTTAGCCTGGGACAGGGGTCGTAATGAGCAGTTCTTC
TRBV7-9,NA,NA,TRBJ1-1,CASSPNLNTEAFF,TGTGCCAGCAGCCCTAATCTGAACACTGAAGCTTTCTTT
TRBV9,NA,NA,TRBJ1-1,CASSASREEAFF,TGTGCCAGCAGCGCCTCCCGGGAAGAAGCTTTCTTT
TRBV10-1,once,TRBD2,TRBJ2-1,CASSELAGWDEQFF,TGCGCCAGCAGTGAGCTAGCGGGATGGGATGAGCAGTTCTTC
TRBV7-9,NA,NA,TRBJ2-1,CASSFPPTTYEQFF,TGTGCCAGCAGCTTCCCACCTACCACGTATGAGCAGTTCTTC
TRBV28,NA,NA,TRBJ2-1,CASSLGFGDNEQFF,TGTGCCAGCAGTTTAGGCTTTGGCGACAATGAGCAGTTCTTC
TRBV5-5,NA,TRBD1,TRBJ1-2,CASSLIDRGRNYGYTF,TGTGCCAGCAGCTTGATTGACAGGGGTAGGAACTATGGCTACACCTTC
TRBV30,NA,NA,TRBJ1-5,CAWSVGARNQPQHF,TGTGCCTGGAGCGTAGGGGCCCGCAATCAGCCCCAGCATTTT
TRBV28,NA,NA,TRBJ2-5,CASSLSGARGIGETQYF,TGTGCCAGCAGTTTGTCAGGGGCGAGGGGAATCGGGGAGACCCAGTACTTC
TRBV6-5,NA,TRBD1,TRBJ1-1,CASSEDRGITEAFF,TGTGCCAGCAGCGAAGACAGGGGTATAACTGAAGCTTTCTTT
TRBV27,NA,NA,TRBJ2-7,CASSSRGPYEQYF,TGTGCCAGCAGTTCCCGGGGGCCCTACGAGCAGTACTTC
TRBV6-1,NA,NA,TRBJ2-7,CASSAQKYYEQYF,TGTGCCAGCTCGGCACAGAAGTACTACGAGCAGTACTTC
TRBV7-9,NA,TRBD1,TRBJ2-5,CASSLRTGENQETQYF,TGTGCCAGCAGCTTACGGACAGGGGAGAACCAAGAGACCCAGTACTTC
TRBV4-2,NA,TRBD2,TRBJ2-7,CASSLERELDEQYF,TGTGCCAGCAGCCTCGAGCGGGAACTGGACGAGCAGTACTTC
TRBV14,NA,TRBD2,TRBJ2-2,CASSRYLSGSNTGELFF,TGTGCCAGCAGCCGATACCTTAGCGGGAGCAACACCGGGGAGCTGTTTTTT
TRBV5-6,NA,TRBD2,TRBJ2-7,CASSSGLAGVHEQYF,TGTGCCAGCAGCTCCGGACTAGCGGGAGTCCACGAGCAGTACTTC
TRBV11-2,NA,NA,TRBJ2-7,CASSHHGTPHGEQYF,TGTGCCAGCAGCCACCACGGGACCCCACATGGCGAGCAGTACTTC
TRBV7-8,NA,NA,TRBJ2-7,CASSSIDSYYEQYF,TGTGCCAGCAGCTCGATCGACAGTTACTACGAGCAGTACTTC
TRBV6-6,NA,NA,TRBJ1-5,CASSYQGTPQHF,TGTGCCAGCAGTTATCAAGGCACGCCCCAGCATTTT
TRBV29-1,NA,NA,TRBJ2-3,CSVAGGGTDTQYF,TGCAGCGTTGCAGGGGGGGGCACAGATACGCAGTATTTT
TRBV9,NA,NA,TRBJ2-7,CASSVDWDVYEQYF,TGTGCCAGCAGCGTAGACTGGGATGTCTACGAGCAGTACTTC
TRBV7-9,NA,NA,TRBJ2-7,CASSSQLLSYEQYF,TGTGCCAGCAGCTCCCAATTACTGTCCTACGAGCAGTACTTC
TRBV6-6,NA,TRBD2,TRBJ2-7,CASSYSASGEYEQYF,TGTGCCAGCAGTTACTCGGCTAGCGGGGAGTACGAGCAGTACTTC
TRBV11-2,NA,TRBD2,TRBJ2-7,CASSGGVSYEQYF,TGTGCCAGCAGCGGGGGGGTCTCCTACGAGCAGTACTTC
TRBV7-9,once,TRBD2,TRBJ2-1,CASSPPGLAQEKQFF,TGTGCCAGCAGTCCGCCGGGACTAGCGCAGGAGAAGCAGTTCTTC
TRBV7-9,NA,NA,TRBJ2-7,CASSLELSYEQYF,TGTGCCAGCAGCTTAGAACTCTCCTACGAGCAGTACTTC
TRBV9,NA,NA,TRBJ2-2,CASSVGRTEELFF,TGTGCCAGCAGCGTAGGGCGGACAGAGGAGCTGTTTTTT
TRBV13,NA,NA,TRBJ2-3,CASSPREDSIQDTQYF,TGTGCCAGCAGCCCCCGGGAGGACAGTATTCAGGATACGCAGTATTTT
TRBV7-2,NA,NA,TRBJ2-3,CASSLGDPGSTDTQYF,TGTGCCAGCAGCTTAGGGGATCCCGGGAGCACAGATACGCAGTATTTT
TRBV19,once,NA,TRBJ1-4,CASSLAGRLNEKLFF,TGTGCCAGTAGTCTCGCGGGACGGCTGAATGAAAAACTGTTTTTT
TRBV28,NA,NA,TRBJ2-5,CASSSFPGTQETQYF,TGTGCCAGCAGTTCCTTTCCGGGGACGCAAGAGACCCAGTACTTC
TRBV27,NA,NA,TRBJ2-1,CASSLAPSRRNEQFF,TGTGCCAGCAGTTTAGCGCCTAGCAGAAGGAATGAGCAGTTCTTC
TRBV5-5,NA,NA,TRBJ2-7,CASSLDWKEQYF,TGTGCCAGCAGCCTCGATTGGAAGGAGCAGTACTTC
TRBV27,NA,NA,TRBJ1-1,CASSLAHLNTEAFF,TGTGCCAGCAGTTTGGCTCACTTGAACACTGAAGCTTTCTTT
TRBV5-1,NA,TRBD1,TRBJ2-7,CASSFAGGYEQYF,TGCGCCAGCAGCTTCGCAGGGGGCTACGAGCAGTACTTC
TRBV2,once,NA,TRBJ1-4,CASSEMGWNNEKLFF,TGTGCCAGCAGTGAAATGGGATGGAATAATGAAAAACTGTTTTTT
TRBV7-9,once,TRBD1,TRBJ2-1,CASTYPDRIDEQFF,TGTGCCAGCACCTATCCGGACAGGATAGATGAGCAGTTCTTC
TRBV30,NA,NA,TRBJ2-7,CAWREVGGYEQYF,TGTGCCTGGAGAGAGGTGGGTGGCTACGAGCAGTACTTC
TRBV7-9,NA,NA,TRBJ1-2,CASSLEAANYGYTF,TGTGCCAGCAGCTTAGAAGCAGCTAACTATGGCTACACCTTC
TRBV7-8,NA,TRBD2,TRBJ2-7,CASSQRGYSYEQYF,TGTGCCAGCAGCCAGCGGGGGTACTCCTACGAGCAGTACTTC